This T cell receptor (beta chain) emerged from a study of blood T cell dynamics during melanoma immunotherapy. Study at large: First-line therapy was either pembrolizumab or nivolumab with ipilimumab for metastatic melanoma.

General study results and limits: Clones driving repertoire changes may be melanoma-specific or general immune activation.

The protocol was immunoSEQ multiplex PCR, while the TCRdb copy is restricted to in-frame clones and leaves out a portion. The repertoire holds roughly 12,000 clones, with around nine tenths as singletons. To note about this clone: What it binds is not known.

Time point in this sample: week 3, after first cycle of checkpoint inhibitor. One draw preceded checkpoint blockade; another followed its first cycle at week 3. The sample here was blood, taken from a patient treated with checkpoint blockade. The receptor was derived from a human donor with melanoma.

In nucleotides, the CDR3 is TGTGCCAGCAGCGTCTCGACAGGGGGGGATGGCTACACCTTC. Encoded protein: CASSVSTGGDGYTF. The chain links TRBV9 to TRBJ1-2, with 9 positions matching TRBD1. The CDR3 contains 14 residues. Trimming cost V 2 bases and J 6 bases; bases outside gene matches: 5. CDR1 is SGDLS, CDR2 YYNGEE, per germline.